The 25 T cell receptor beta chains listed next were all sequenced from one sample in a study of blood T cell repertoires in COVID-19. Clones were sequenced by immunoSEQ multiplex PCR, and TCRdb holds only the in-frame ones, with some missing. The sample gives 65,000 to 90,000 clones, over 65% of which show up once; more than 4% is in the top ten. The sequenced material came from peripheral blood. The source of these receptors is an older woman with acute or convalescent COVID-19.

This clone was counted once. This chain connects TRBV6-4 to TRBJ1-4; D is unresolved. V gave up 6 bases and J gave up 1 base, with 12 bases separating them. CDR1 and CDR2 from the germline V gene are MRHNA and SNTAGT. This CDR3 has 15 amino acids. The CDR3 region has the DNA TGTGCCAGCAGGAGCGGCGCGGGAACTAATGAAAAACTGTTTTTT. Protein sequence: CASRSGAGTNEKLFF.

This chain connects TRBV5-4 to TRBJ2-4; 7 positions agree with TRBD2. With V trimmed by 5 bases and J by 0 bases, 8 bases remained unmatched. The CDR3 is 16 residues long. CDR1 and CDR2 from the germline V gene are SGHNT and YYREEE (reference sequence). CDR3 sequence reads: CASSWGGTIAKNIQYF. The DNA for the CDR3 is TGTGCCAGCAGTTGGGGAGGGACTATAGCCAAAAACATTCAGTACTTC.

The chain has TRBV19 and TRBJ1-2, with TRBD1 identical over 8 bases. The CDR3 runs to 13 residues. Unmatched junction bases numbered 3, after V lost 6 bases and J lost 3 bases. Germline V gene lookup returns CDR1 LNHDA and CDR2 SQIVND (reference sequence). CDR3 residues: CASSLQGDYGYTF. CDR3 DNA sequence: TGTGCCAGTAGCCTACAGGGGGACTATGGCTACACCTTC.

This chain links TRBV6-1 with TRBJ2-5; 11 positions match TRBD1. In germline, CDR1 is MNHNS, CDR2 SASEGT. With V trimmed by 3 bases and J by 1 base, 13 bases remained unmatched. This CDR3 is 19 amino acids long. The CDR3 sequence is CASSDVGQGARGPQETQYF. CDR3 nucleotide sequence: TGTGCCAGCAGTGATGTAGGACAGGGGGCCCGGGGGCCCCAAGAGACCCAGTACTTC.

The CDR3 bases are TGTGCCAGCAGCCGACAGGGGGGGGCCTCCGGGGAGCTGTTTTTT. Translated, it gives CASSRQGGASGELFF. This chain uses TRBV3-1 (or the pseudogene TRBV3-2) with TRBJ2-2, with TRBD1 identical over 9 bases. This CDR3 is built from 15 residues. Germline CDR1 is LGHDT and CDR2 is YNNKEL (reference sequence). Trimming took 4 bases from V and 6 from J; bases not matched to a gene: 6.

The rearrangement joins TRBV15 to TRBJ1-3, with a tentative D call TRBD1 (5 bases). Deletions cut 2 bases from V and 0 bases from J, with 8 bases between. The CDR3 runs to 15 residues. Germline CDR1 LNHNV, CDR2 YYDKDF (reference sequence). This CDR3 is CATSRPGLSGNTIYF. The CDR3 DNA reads TGTGCCACCAGCAGACCAGGGCTCTCTGGAAACACCATATATTTT.

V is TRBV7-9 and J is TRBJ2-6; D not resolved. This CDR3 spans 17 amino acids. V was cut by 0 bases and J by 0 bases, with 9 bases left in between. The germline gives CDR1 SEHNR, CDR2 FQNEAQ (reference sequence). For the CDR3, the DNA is TGTGCCAGCAGCTTAGCGCCTCCCAGCTCTGGGGCCAACGTCCTGACTTTC. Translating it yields CASSLAPPSSGANVLTF.

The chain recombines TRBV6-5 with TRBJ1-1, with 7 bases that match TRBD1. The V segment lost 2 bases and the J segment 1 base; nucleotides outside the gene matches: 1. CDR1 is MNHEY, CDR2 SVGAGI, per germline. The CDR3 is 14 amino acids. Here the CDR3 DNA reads TGTGCCAGCAGTTACGGGACAGCGAACACTGAAGCTTTCTTT. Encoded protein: CASSYGTANTEAFF.

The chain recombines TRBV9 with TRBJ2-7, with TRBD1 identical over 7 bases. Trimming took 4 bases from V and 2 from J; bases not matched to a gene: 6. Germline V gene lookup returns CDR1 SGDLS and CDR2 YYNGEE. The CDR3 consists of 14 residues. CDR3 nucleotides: TGTGCCAGCAGCTCCGGGACAGCCCCCTACGAGCAGTACTTC. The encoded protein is CASSSGTAPYEQYF.

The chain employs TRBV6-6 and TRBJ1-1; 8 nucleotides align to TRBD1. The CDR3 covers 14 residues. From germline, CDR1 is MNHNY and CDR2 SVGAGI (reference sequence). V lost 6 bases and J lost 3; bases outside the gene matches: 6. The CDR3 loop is CASSRQGRDTEAFF. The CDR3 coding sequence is TGTGCCAGCAGCAGACAGGGGCGGGACACTGAAGCTTTCTTT.

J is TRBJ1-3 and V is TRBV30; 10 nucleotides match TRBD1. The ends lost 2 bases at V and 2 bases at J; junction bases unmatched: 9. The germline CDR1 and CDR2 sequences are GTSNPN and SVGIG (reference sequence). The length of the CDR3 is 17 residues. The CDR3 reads CAWSRTLTGGAGNTIYF. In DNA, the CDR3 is TGTGCCTGGAGTCGTACTTTGACAGGGGGCGCTGGAAACACCATATATTTT.

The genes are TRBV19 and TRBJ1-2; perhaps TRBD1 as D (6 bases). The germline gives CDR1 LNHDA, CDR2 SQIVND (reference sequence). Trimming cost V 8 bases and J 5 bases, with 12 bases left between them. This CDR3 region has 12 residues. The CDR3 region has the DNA TGTGCCAGTGCGGACAGCTTATATGGCTACACCTTC. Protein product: CASADSLYGYTF.

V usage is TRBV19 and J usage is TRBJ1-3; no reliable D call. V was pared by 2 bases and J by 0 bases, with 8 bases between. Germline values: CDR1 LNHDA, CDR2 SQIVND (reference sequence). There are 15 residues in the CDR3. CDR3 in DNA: TGTGCCAGTAGTATAAGACGGAGCTCTGGAAACACCATATATTTT. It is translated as CASSIRRSSGNTIYF.

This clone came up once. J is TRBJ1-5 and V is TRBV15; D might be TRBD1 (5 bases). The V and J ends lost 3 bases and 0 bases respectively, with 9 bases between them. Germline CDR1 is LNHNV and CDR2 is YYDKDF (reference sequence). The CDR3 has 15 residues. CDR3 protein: CATSRTALSNQPQHF. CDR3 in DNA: TGTGCCACCAGCAGGACAGCTCTTAGCAATCAGCCCCAGCATTTT.

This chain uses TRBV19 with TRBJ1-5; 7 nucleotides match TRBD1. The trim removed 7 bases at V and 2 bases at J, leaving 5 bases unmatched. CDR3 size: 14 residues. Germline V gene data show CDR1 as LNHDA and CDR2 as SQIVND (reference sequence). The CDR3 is CASTLTGGNQPQHF. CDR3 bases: TGTGCCAGTACCCTCACAGGGGGCAATCAGCCCCAGCATTTT.

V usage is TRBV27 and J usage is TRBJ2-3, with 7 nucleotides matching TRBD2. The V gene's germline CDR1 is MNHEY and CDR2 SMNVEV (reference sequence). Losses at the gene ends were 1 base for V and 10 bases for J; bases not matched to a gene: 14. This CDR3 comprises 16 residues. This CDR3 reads CASSLYAGVEGVPQYF. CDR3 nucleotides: TGTGCCAGCAGTTTATATGCGGGAGTAGAGGGAGTCCCGCAGTATTTT.

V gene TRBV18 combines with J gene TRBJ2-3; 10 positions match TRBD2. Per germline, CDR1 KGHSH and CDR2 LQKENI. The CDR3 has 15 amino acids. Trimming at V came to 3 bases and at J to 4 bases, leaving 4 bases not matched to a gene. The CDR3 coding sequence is TGTGCCAGCTCACCGGGGACTAGCGTTCCAGATACGCAGTATTTT. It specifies CASSPGTSVPDTQYF.

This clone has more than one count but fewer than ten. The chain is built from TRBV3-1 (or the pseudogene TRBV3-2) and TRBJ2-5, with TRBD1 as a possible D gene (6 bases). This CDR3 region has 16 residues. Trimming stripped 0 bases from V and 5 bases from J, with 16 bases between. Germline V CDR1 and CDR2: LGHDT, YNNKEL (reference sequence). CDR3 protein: CASSQDHTGLKETQYF. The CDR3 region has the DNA TGTGCCAGCAGCCAAGATCATACAGGGCTAAAGGAGACCCAGTACTTC.

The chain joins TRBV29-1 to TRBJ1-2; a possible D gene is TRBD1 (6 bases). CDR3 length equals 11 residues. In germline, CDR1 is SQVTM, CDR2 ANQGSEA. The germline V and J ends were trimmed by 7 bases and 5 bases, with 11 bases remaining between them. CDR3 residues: CSGGGQYGYTF. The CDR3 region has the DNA TGCAGCGGCGGGGGGCAGTATGGCTACACCTTC.

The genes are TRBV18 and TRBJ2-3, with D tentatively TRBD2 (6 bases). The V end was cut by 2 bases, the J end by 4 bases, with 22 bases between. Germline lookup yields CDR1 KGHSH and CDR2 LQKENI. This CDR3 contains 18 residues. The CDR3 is CASSPISKGGLIADTQYF. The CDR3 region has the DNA TGTGCCAGCTCACCAATCTCGAAGGGAGGTTTAATCGCAGATACGCAGTATTTT.

The CDR3 DNA sequence: TGTGCCACCAGTGAAGGGAGCTCCTACGAGCAGTACTTC. It codes for CATSEGSSYEQYF. The rearrangement joins TRBV24-1 to TRBJ2-7; D might be TRBD2 (5 bases). The germline CDR1 and CDR2 sequences are KGHDR and SFDVKD. V was shortened by 4 bases and J by 0 bases, with 6 bases between the two germline ends. The CDR3 extends over 13 amino acids.

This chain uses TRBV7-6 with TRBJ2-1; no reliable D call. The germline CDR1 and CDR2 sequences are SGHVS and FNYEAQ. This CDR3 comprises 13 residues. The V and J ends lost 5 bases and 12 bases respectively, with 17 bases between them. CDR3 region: CASSRRRTTTQFF. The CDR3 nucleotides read TGTGCCAGCAGCCGCCGTAGAACAACTACGCAGTTCTTC.

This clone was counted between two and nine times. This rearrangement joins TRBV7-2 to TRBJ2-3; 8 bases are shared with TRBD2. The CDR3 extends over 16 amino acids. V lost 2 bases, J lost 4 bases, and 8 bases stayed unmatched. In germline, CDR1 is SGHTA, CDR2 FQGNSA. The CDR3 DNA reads TGTGCCAGCAGCTTAAACGGGGGGGCGGCCGCAGATACGCAGTATTTT. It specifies CASSLNGGAAADTQYF.

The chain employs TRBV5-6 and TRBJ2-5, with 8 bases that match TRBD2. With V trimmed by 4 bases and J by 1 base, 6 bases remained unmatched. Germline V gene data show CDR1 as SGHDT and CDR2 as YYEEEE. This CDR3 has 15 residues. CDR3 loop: CASSHGGGLQETQYF. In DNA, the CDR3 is TGTGCCAGCAGCCACGGGGGGGGCCTCCAAGAGACCCAGTACTTC.

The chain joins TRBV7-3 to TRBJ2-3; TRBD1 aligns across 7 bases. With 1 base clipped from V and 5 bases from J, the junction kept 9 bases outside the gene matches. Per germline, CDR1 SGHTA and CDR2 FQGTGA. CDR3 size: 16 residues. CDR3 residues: CASSLKRDREVDTQYF. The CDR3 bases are TGTGCCAGCAGCTTAAAACGAGACAGGGAAGTAGATACGCAGTATTTT.